This TCR beta chain was found in a study of blood T cell repertoires in COVID-19. Study information: Samples taken during acute and convalescent COVID-19 were collected in the United States, Italy and Spain. The cDNA or gDNA used as material had been derived from T cells, B-cell-depleted T cells, or PBMCs.

As originally analysed: Amplification of reference gene primers was used by the study to estimate nucleated cell counts. This table comes from immunoSEQ multiplex PCR, and its TCRdb copy is limited to in-frame clones, with some not included. V and J calls plus clone size are reproduced from that table; the DNA served to infer D and trimming. Of over 250,000 clones listed, approximately 88% were seen once; the top ten hold approximately 2%. This CDR3 region has 15 residues. Germline CDR1 SNHLY, CDR2 FYNNEI. The V and J ends lost 2 bases and 3 bases, in that order; junction bases with no gene match: 6.

This clonotype was obtained from a middle-aged man with acute or convalescent COVID-19. The J gene is TRBJ1-1, the V gene TRBV2, with 7 bases fitting TRBD1. Sequences were obtained from peripheral blood. CDR3 nucleotide sequence: TGTGCCAGCAGTGAACTGGACAGGAGATACACTGAAGCTTTCTTT. Translated: CASSELDRRYTEAFF.